Listed below are T cell receptor beta chains from one sample, sequenced in a study of human T cells and chemical hapten exposure. Using its own MiXCR run on the RACE reads, TCRdb lists one record per CDR3 protein. Seen here are under 95,000 distinct CDR3 sequences, 8.5% observed once, and the top ten hold approximately 2.4%. Sequencing was performed on whole blood, taken in connection with sensitization to the hapten diphenylcyclopropenone (DPC). The origin of the receptors is a man aged 35 to 55 with alopecia areata. Some clones in this sample may be carry-over from other donors' samples. Both conserved end residues are part of each CDR3. Fields, in order: clone size, D gene, V gene, J gene, CDR3 protein, CDR3 DNA. D genes are given only for firm matches. Where a row states a size, it is once, few, many or the class of an expanded clone; other rows omit it.

>many|.|TRBV30|TRBJ2-7
CAMTGSYEQYF
TGTGCCATGACGGGCTCCTACGAGCAGTACTTC
>many|.|TRBV28|TRBJ1-5
CASRQPDGGNQPQHF
TGTGCCAGCAGACAACCGGACGGAGGTAATCAGCCCCAGCATTTT
>many|.|TRBV7-2|TRBJ1-3
CASSFFTGSGNTIYF
TGTGCCAGCAGCTTTTTTACAGGCTCTGGAAACACCATATATTTT
>.|.|TRBV14|TRBJ2-1
CASSQSPNNEQSF
TGTGCCAGCAGCCAAAGCCCCAACAATGAGCAGTCCTTC
>many|TRBD1|TRBV28|TRBJ2-7
CASRASGQLYEQYF
TGTGCCAGCAGGGCCTCGGGACAGCTATACGAGCAGTACTTC
>few|.|TRBV20-1|TRBJ2-7
CSASLVGQYF
TGCAGTGCGAGTCTAGTTGGGCAGTACTTC
>few|.|TRBV6-6|TRBJ2-7
CASSYTGSSYEQYF
TGTGCCAGCAGTTACACTGGGAGCTCCTACGAGCAGTACTTC
>few|.|TRBV7-2|TRBJ2-6
CASRSGSAGANVLTF
TGTGCCAGCAGAAGCGGATCGGCTGGGGCCAACGTCCTGACTTTC
>.|.|TRBV5-6|TRBJ1-1
CASSRRMSYTEAFF
TGTGCCAGCAGCCGTCGGATGAGCTACACTGAAGCTTTCTTT
>many|TRBD2|TRBV4-3|TRBJ2-3
CASSQGIAGVYDTQYF
TGCGCCAGCAGCCAAGGAATAGCGGGAGTATACGATACGCAGTATTTT
>.|TRBD1|TRBV29-1|TRBJ2-3
CSVDGTGADTQYF
TGCAGCGTTGACGGGACAGGGGCAGATACGCAGTATTTT
>many|.|TRBV20-1|TRBJ1-2
CSARDAYGYTF
TGCAGTGCTAGAGATGCCTATGGCTACACCTTC
>few|.|TRBV7-9|TRBJ2-1
CASSFESNEQFF
TGTGCCAGCAGCTTCGAGAGCAATGAGCAGTTCTTC
>.|.|TRBV7-8|TRBJ2-1
CASSLRQETDQQFF
TGTGCCAGCAGCCTACGGCAGGAGACTGATCAGCAGTTCTTC
>few|.|TRBV6-2/TRBV6-3|TRBJ2-2
CASRIRRANTGELFF
TGTGCCAGCAGAATCCGGAGAGCGAACACCGGGGAGCTGTTTTTT
>many|TRBD1|TRBV27|TRBJ1-2
CASSPDRGATYGYTF
TGTGCCAGCAGTCCAGACAGGGGCGCTACCTATGGCTACACCTTC
>many|.|TRBV25-1|TRBJ1-1
CASSVTRNTEAFF
TGTGCCAGCAGTGTAACGAGGAACACTGAAGCTTTCTTT
>.|TRBD1|TRBV6-5|TRBJ2-7
CASGQGDRPWEQYF
TGTGCCAGCGGTCAGGGGGATAGGCCGTGGGAGCAGTACTTC
>.|.|TRBV9|TRBJ2-1
CASSVDQASYNEQFF
TGTGCCAGCAGCGTAGATCAGGCCTCCTACAATGAGCAGTTCTTC
>many|TRBD2|TRBV5-1|TRBJ2-5
CASSLGSFSGSAKETQYF
TGCGCCAGCAGCTTGGGATCATTTAGCGGGAGCGCTAAAGAGACCCAGTACTTC
>many|.|TRBV5-8|TRBJ1-3
CASSFSGSSGNTIYF
TGTGCCAGCAGCTTCTCGGGAAGCTCTGGAAACACCATATATTTT
>few|.|TRBV28|TRBJ1-1
CASSFSGEATEAFF
TGTGCCAGCAGTTTTTCGGGGGAGGCCACTGAAGCTTTCTTT
>many|TRBD2|TRBV5-1|TRBJ2-5
CASSRTLPRLAGAQETQYF
TGCGCCAGCAGCAGGACTCTCCCCCGACTAGCGGGAGCGCAAGAGACCCAGTACTTC
>few|.|TRBV4-3|TRBJ2-1
CASSQDPVQSSRSYNEQFF
TGCGCCAGCAGCCAAGATCCGGTACAGTCTAGCCGTTCCTACAATGAGCAGTTCTTC
>few|.|TRBV10-2|TRBJ1-1
CASRQQKNTEAFF
TGCGCCAGCAGGCAACAAAAGAACACTGAAGCTTTCTTT
>few|TRBD2|TRBV9|TRBJ2-1
CASSVVSEREILFF
TGTGCCAGCAGCGTAGTTAGTGAGCGGGAGATACTGTTCTTC
>.|TRBD2|TRBV5-1|TRBJ2-5
CASSLDLAGGPVETQYF
TGCGCCAGCAGCTTGGATCTAGCGGGAGGGCCAGTGGAGACCCAGTACTTC
>many|.|TRBV19|TRBJ1-1
CASKTDQGDTEAFF
TGTGCCAGTAAAACGGACCAAGGGGACACTGAAGCTTTCTTT
>medium-sized|TRBD1|TRBV25-1|TRBJ2-7
CASSESNPGGSPSSYEQYF
TGTGCCAGCAGTGAATCTAATCCAGGGGGATCACCCAGCTCCTACGAGCAGTACTTC